This T cell receptor (beta chain) appears in the sequencing data of a study of cytomegalovirus exposure and HLA in healthy donors (dated by TCRdb to the late 2010s). With regard to the full study: According to a later analysis, the approximately 120 validation repertoires were produced on the same platform as the approximately 610 repertoires of the first cohort. In addition to the first cohort of 666 subjects, a separate validation cohort of 120 different subjects was used. To predict cytomegalovirus infection status, the study combined high-throughput TCR immunosequencing, statistical association of individual TCRs with disease status, and machine learning. The study was designed to test whether signatures of past pathogen exposure could be identified by cataloging public T cell receptors. Beyond this particular receptor, the publication reports: In the study, around 160 TCR beta chains were listed as associated with cytomegalovirus. It was suggested by the authors that the approach could potentially be generalized to other disease states and immunological phenotypes. A later analysis lacked HLA typing for the validation cohort, so it scored co-occurrence in that cohort across all 110 or so repertoires. Most TCR sequences were seen in very few donors, while some public TCRs were found in many individuals. In both the original and validation cohorts, the classifier was reported to diagnose cytomegalovirus status with high specificity and sensitivity. In a later analysis, TCRs clustered in the first cohort were found to also tend to co-occur in the approximately 120 validation repertoires, with 90% to 95% of cluster scores above 0. A few of the identified cytomegalovirus-associated TCR beta chains were confirmed in vitro to be specific for cytomegalovirus antigens.

Separate from the approximately 700-subject first cohort, the validation cohort of 90 to 150 subjects was the group to which the donors belonged. Comments on this clone: It has no known antigen specificity. One base away there is no much larger clone; base qualities are not given.

V is pared back by 2 bases and J by 1 base, with 9 bases lying between the germline termini. Including the terminal cysteine and phenylalanine, the CDR3 comprises 15 residues. Solely the CDR3 DNA is kept, with 45 bases framed from the first base. Per the germline V gene, MGHRA is the CDR1 and YSYEKL is the CDR2. Receptors were amplified or captured by the immunoSEQ multiplex PCR assay. Under the source paper's analysis protocol: A statistical classification framework was built for diagnosing cytomegalovirus status from the catalog of TCR beta chain sequences. Not all clones reach the TCRdb copy of this immuneACCESS table, which keeps in-frame sequences only. Checked studies attribute under half of the gap to unresolved V genes and leave the rest unexplained. V, J and clone size reflect that table, while D and trimming were determined from the DNA. This sample lists 150,000 to 200,000 clones; around four fifths were detected once. The ten top clones hold approximately 2.4% of the sample.

Input material: PBMCs. The sequence was obtained from a man younger than 40 in good health and CMV-seropositive. The V and J segments used are TRBV4-1 and TRBJ1-5, with the D gene call left open. The CDR3 region: CASSQSGRSNQPQHF. The DNA reads as follows: TGCGCCAGCAGCCAATCCGGGAGGAGCAATCAGCCCCAGCATTTT.